Listed below are T cell receptor beta chains from one sample, sequenced in a study of T cell responses to AZD1222 COVID-19 vaccine. The table came from immunoSEQ multiplex PCR; TCRdb's copy has only in-frame clones and leaves some out. The repertoire includes 69,000 or so clones, around nine tenths of them detected once, and approximately 1.3% sits in the top ten. The material sequenced was peripheral blood, taken 28 days after the second AZD1222 dose. The origin of the receptors is an adult who received the AZD1222 COVID-19 vaccine. The CDR3 runs from the conserved cysteine through the conserved F or W. D genes are given only for firm matches. Not all rows give a size; the values are once, few, many and, for expanded clones, a class.

d_call,v_call,clone_size,j_call,cdr3_nt,cdr3_aa
NA,TRBV27,few,TRBJ2-7,TGTGCCAGCAGTACGGACACCTCCTACGAGCAGTACTTC,CASSTDTSYEQYF
TRBD1,TRBV7-2,NA,TRBJ1-2,TGTGCCAGCAGCCCGACATGGACAGGGGGCTATGGCTACACCTTC,CASSPTWTGGYGYTF
TRBD1,TRBV10-3,NA,TRBJ1-1,TGTGCCATCAGTTCAGGGGGCACTGAAGCTTTCTTT,CAISSGGTEAFF
NA,TRBV7-7,few,TRBJ2-5,TGTGCTAGCAGTTCCGGGCGAGGGGTACAAGAGACCCAGTACTTC,CASSSGRGVQETQYF
NA,TRBV2,NA,TRBJ1-1,TGTGCCGGACTGTCGGGGCCGAACACTGAAGCTTTCTTT,CAGLSGPNTEAFF
TRBD1,TRBV2,NA,TRBJ1-2,TGTGCCAGCAGTGTCGGGACAGATTATGGCTACACCTTC,CASSVGTDYGYTF
TRBD2,TRBV7-2,NA,TRBJ2-7,TGTGCCAGCAGCCCTGGACTAGAGGACTCCTACGAGCAGTACTTC,CASSPGLEDSYEQYF
TRBD1,TRBV5-4,NA,TRBJ1-4,TGTGCCAGCAGCCCGAGAGAGGACAGGGAAAAACTGTTTTTT,CASSPREDREKLFF
NA,TRBV9,NA,TRBJ2-3,TGTGCCAGCAGCTCCCGAACAGATACGCAGTATTTT,CASSSRTDTQYF
TRBD1,TRBV7-2,NA,TRBJ1-2,TGTGCCAGCAGCTTCGGACAGGTTAACTATGGCTACACCTTC,CASSFGQVNYGYTF
NA,TRBV25-1,NA,TRBJ1-4,TGTGCCAGCACTGCGCACGAGGTTCGGGCAAGAGAAAAACTGTTTTTT,CASTAHEVRAREKLFF
NA,TRBV5-1,NA,TRBJ2-3,TGCGCCAGCAGCTTGGATACCCGCACAGATACGCAGTATTTT,CASSLDTRTDTQYF
TRBD1,TRBV6-5,few,TRBJ1-1,TGTGCCAGCAGTTACTCGAACAGGGGTAACACTGAAGCTTTCTTT,CASSYSNRGNTEAFF
NA,TRBV21-1,NA,TRBJ1-4,TGTGCCAGCAGCTCCCCGGGACGGCCGAATGAAAAACTGTTTTTT,CASSSPGRPNEKLFF
TRBD1,TRBV9,NA,TRBJ1-1,TGTGCCAGCAGCTACCAACAGGGGATGAACACTGAAGCTTTCTTT,CASSYQQGMNTEAFF
NA,TRBV7-9,NA,TRBJ1-2,TGTGCCAGCAGCTTAGTTTGGGGACCAACGGGGCATTATGGCTACACCTTC,CASSLVWGPTGHYGYTF
TRBD1,TRBV7-9,NA,TRBJ2-5,TGTGCCAGCAGCTTAGGGTGGACAGGGCCAGAGACCCAGTACTTC,CASSLGWTGPETQYF
NA,TRBV9,NA,TRBJ1-1,TGTGCCAGCAGCGTAGGGAGTCAGCACACTGAAGCTTTCTTT,CASSVGSQHTEAFF
NA,TRBV4-2,NA,TRBJ2-2,TGTGCCAGCAGCCACCGGATAGTGGCAGGGAACACCGGGGAGCTGTTTTTT,CASSHRIVAGNTGELFF
TRBD2,TRBV19,NA,TRBJ2-5,TGTGCCAGTAGTATTTACGGGGAGGGGGAGACCCAGTACTTC,CASSIYGEGETQYF
NA,TRBV5-6,NA,TRBJ1-5,TGTGCCAGCAGCTTGGTAGGACAGCCCCAGCATTTT,CASSLVGQPQHF
NA,TRBV10-3,NA,TRBJ1-1,TGTGCCATCAGTGAGTCCTGGACAGACACTGAAGCTTTCTTT,CAISESWTDTEAFF
NA,TRBV5-1,NA,TRBJ1-2,TGCGCCAGCAGCCTGACGGTTGGAGGGTGGGACTATGGCTACACCTTC,CASSLTVGGWDYGYTF
NA,TRBV23-1,few,TRBJ1-5,TGCGCCAGCAGTCAATCCTGCAGGGTCGGGCCAGGGCAGCCCCAGCATTTT,CASSQSCRVGPGQPQHF
NA,TRBV6-5,NA,TRBJ1-2,TGTGCCAGCAGCACTCGACAGGCTTCATATGGCTACACCTTC,CASSTRQASYGYTF
TRBD1,TRBV7-6,NA,TRBJ2-2,TGTGCCAGCAGCTCACAGGGGTCGGTCACCGGGGAGCTGTTTTTT,CASSSQGSVTGELFF
NA,TRBV6-2/TRBV6-3,once,TRBJ1-5,TGTGCCAGCAGCATTAGACTCAGCAATCAGCCCCAGCATTTT,CASSIRLSNQPQHF
NA,TRBV20-1,NA,TRBJ1-2,TGCAGTGCTGCAGGTGTCTATGGCTACACCTTC,CSAAGVYGYTF
NA,TRBV2,NA,TRBJ1-6,TGTGCCAGCAGTGAAGTCACGGGACGGAGTAATTCACCCCTCCACTTT,CASSEVTGRSNSPLHF
NA,TRBV19,NA,TRBJ2-1,TGTGCCAGTACCAAGAGGAGCGTAACGGAGCAGTTCTTC,CASTKRSVTEQFF
NA,TRBV16,NA,TRBJ1-6,TGTGCCAGCAGCCAATCCTCCAGTCGGGTGGGGTCACCCCTCCACTTT,CASSQSSSRVGSPLHF